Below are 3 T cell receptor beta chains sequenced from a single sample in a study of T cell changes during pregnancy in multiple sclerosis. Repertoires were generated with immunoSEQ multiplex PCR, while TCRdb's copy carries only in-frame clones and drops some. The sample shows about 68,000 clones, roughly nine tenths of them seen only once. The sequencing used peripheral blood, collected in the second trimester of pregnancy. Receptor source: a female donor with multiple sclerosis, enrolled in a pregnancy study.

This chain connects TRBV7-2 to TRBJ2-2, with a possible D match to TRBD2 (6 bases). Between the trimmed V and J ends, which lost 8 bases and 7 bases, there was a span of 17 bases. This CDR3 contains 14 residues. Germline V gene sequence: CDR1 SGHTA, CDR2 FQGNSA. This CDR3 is CASAGRGGVGELFF. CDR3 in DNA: TGTGCCAGCGCAGGAAGGGGCGGGGTCGGGGAGCTGTTTTTT.

The CDR3 region has the DNA TGTGCCAGCAGTTTCCAGGGTGATCCCCCCTACGAGCAGTACTTC. Residues: CASSFQGDPPYEQYF. The chain links TRBV5-4 to TRBJ2-7; a weak D match, TRBD1 (5 bases). Germline V gene sequence: CDR1 SGHNT, CDR2 YYREEE (reference sequence). With 5 bases removed from V and 2 bases from J, the gap between germline ends came to 17 bases. The CDR3 totals 15 residues.

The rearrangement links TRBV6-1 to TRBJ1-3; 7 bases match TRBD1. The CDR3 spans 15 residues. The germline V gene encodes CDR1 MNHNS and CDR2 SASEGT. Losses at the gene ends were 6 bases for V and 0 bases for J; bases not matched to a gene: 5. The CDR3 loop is CASSPGQSSGNTIYF. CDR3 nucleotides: TGTGCCAGCAGCCCGGGACAGAGCTCTGGAAACACCATATATTTT.